The 22 T cell receptor beta chains below come from one sample, sequenced in a study of blood T cell repertoires in COVID-19. Profiling relied on immunoSEQ multiplex PCR, and the TCRdb table lists in-frame clones only, not all of them. The sample lists 75,000 to 90,000 clones, approximately 90% seen once, with around 5.8% in the top ten. Sequencing was carried out using peripheral blood. The receptors here all came from a human donor in a cohort sampled during active COVID-19.

CDR3 bases: TGTGCCTGGAGAAAGACAGGGGGAGGCGGGGAGCTGTTTTTT. This gives the protein CAWRKTGGGGELFF. This chain links TRBV30 with TRBJ2-2; 9 positions agree with TRBD1. Germline V lookup: CDR1 GTSNPN, CDR2 SVGIG (reference sequence). There are 14 residues in the CDR3. V shed 3 bases and J 7 bases; nucleotides not matched to a gene: 6.

As DNA, the CDR3 is TGCGCCAGCAGCCAGGCAAACATTGCAACTAATGAAAAACTGTTTTTT. This sequence encodes CASSQANIATNEKLFF. This sequence joins TRBV4-1 and TRBJ1-4; D uncertain. From germline, CDR1 is MGHRA and CDR2 YSYEKL. Trimming took off 3 bases at V and 0 bases at J, with 11 bases between the two ends. The CDR3 runs 16 residues.

This chain links TRBV29-1 with TRBJ1-1, with TRBD1 identical over 9 bases. The germline V gene has CDR1 SQVTM and CDR2 ANQGSEA. The CDR3 is made up of 12 amino acids. V gave up 4 bases and J gave up 5 bases; unmatched junction bases: 2. The CDR3 DNA follows: TGCAGCGTTGGGACAGGGGAAACTGAAGCTTTCTTT. Protein product: CSVGTGETEAFF.

This chain joins TRBV5-1 and TRBJ2-3; 8 nucleotides agree with TRBD1. V lost 4 bases and J lost 0; bases outside the gene matches: 4. The length of the CDR3 is 15 residues. CDR1 is SGHRS and CDR2 is YFSETQ in the germline V gene. The DNA of the CDR3 is TGCGCCAGCAGCCTACAGGGGGGAAGCACAGATACGCAGTATTTT. The encoded protein is CASSLQGGSTDTQYF.

The chain recombines TRBV6-1 with TRBJ1-1; no definite D call. The V gene lost 2 bases and the J gene lost 5 bases, with 6 bases spanning the gap. This CDR3 is built from 12 residues. The germline V gene has CDR1 MNHNS and CDR2 SASEGT. The CDR3 DNA is TGTGCCAGCAGTGAAACTGGTACTGAAGCTTTCTTT. This gives the protein CASSETGTEAFF.

The V and J genes are TRBV19 and TRBJ1-5; the match to TRBD1 covers 7 bases. In germline, CDR1 is LNHDA, CDR2 SQIVND (reference sequence). V lost 5 bases to trimming and J lost 4 bases; unmatched junction nucleotides: 8. The CDR3 is made up of 15 amino acids. The CDR3 loop reads CASSLMLQGNQPQHF. Written as DNA, the CDR3 is TGTGCCAGTAGTCTGATGCTACAGGGGAATCAGCCCCAGCATTTT. The whole variable domain, remainder taken from reference TRBV19 and TRBJ1-5, is DGGITQSPKYLFRKEGQNVTLSCEQNLNHDAMYWYRQDPGQGLRLIYYSQIVNDFQKGDIAEGYSVSREKKESFPLTVTSAQKNPTAFYLCASSLMLQGNQPQHFGDGTRLSIL.

The chain couples TRBV21-1 to TRBJ1-1. TRBV21-1 is a documented pseudogene. This CDR3 spans 16 amino acids. CDR3 sequence reads: CASSNPTPAEDTEAFF. The CDR3 nucleotides read TGTGCCAGCAGCAACCCAACACCGGCTGAGGACACTGAAGCTTTCTTT.

The count of this clone is one. The chain joins TRBV5-4 to TRBJ2-1; weak D call: TRBD1 (6 bases). This CDR3 comprises 14 residues. CDR1 SGHNT and CDR2 YYREEE come from the germline V gene (reference sequence). Trimming removed 4 bases from V and 4 bases from J, with 12 bases in between. Here the CDR3 reads CASSQGGPYNEQFF. Written as DNA, the CDR3 is TGTGCCAGCAGCCAAGGGGGACCATACAATGAGCAGTTCTTC.

The DNA for the CDR3 is TGTGCCAGCAGCTTATACCTAGCGGGGGGGTCAGATACGCAGTATTTT. As protein: CASSLYLAGGSDTQYF. The chain links TRBV7-2 to TRBJ2-3; TRBD2 aligns across 12 bases. After removal of 2 bases from V and 4 bases from J, the junction contained 4 bases not matched to a gene. Germline loops: CDR1 SGHTA, CDR2 FQGNSA. The CDR3 has 16 amino acids.

The genes are TRBV4-2 and TRBJ1-3; D remains ambiguous. The CDR3 runs 16 residues. CDR1 is LGHNA and CDR2 is YNFKEQ in the germline V gene. Deletions cut 0 bases from V and 4 bases from J, with 13 bases between. The CDR3 nucleotides read TGTGCCAGCAGCCAAGATTCCGCGGCCCGGGGAAACACCATATATTTT. Its protein product is CASSQDSAARGNTIYF.

V gene TRBV7-2 combines with J gene TRBJ1-3; a weak D match, TRBD1 (6 bases). CDR3 size: 17 residues. In germline, CDR1 is SGHTA, CDR2 FQGNSA. V lost 1 base and J lost 0, with 13 bases in between. The DNA of the CDR3 is TGTGCCAGCAGCTTAGTGGGGGGGCTGAGCTCTGGAAACACCATATATTTT. It specifies CASSLVGGLSSGNTIYF.

This clone is a singleton in its sample. This rearrangement joins TRBV5-1 to TRBJ1-1; 7 positions agree with TRBD1. With V trimmed by 3 bases and J by 5 bases, 10 bases remained unmatched. Germline CDR1 is SGHRS and CDR2 is YFSETQ. This CDR3 is 15 amino acids long. In nucleotides, the CDR3 is TGCGCCAGCAGCTCGGATACAGGGGCCGGGACTGAAGCTTTCTTT. Its translation is CASSSDTGAGTEAFF.

The chain employs TRBV7-3 and TRBJ2-5, with TRBD2 matching 14 bases. Trimming at V came to 2 bases and at J to 1 base, leaving 3 bases not matched to a gene. The length of the CDR3 is 17 residues. Germline loops: CDR1 SGHTA, CDR2 FQGTGA. The CDR3 here is CASSLGLAGGSQETQYF. The CDR3 DNA follows: TGTGCCAGCAGCTTAGGACTAGCGGGGGGCAGCCAAGAGACCCAGTACTTC.

V is TRBV19 and J is TRBJ1-6; D ambiguous. V was pared by 3 bases and J by 11 bases, with 11 bases between. Germline V gene sequence: CDR1 LNHDA, CDR2 SQIVND (reference sequence). The CDR3 has 13 amino acids. For the CDR3, the DNA is TGTGCCAGTAGTATCGACTCCGCGGCACCCCTCCACTTT. Protein: CASSIDSAAPLHF. Full variable domain (outside the CDR3, taken from reference TRBV19 and TRBJ1-6): DGGITQSPKYLFRKEGQNVTLSCEQNLNHDAMYWYRQDPGQGLRLIYYSQIVNDFQKGDIAEGYSVSREKKESFPLTVTSAQKNPTAFYLCASSIDSAAPLHFGNGTRLTVT.

The V call is TRBV7-8, the J call TRBJ2-7; 9 positions match TRBD1. In germline, CDR1 is SGHVS, CDR2 FQNEAQ. V gave up 5 bases and J gave up 5 bases; unmatched junction bases: 13. The CDR3 length is 16 residues. The CDR3 here is CASSPRGGTGIHEQYF. CDR3 nucleotides: TGTGCCAGCAGCCCCAGAGGAGGGACAGGGATCCACGAGCAGTACTTC.

The chain joins TRBV18 to TRBJ1-1, with TRBD1 as a possible D gene (6 bases). Germline loops: CDR1 KGHSH, CDR2 LQKENI. V shed 4 bases and J shed 1 base, with 10 bases lying between them. The CDR3 has 14 residues. CDR3 DNA sequence: TGTGCCAGCTCACAGGGGGTCGAGAACACTGAAGCTTTCTTT. Protein product: CASSQGVENTEAFF.

The chain uses TRBV19 and TRBJ2-2; no firm D call. CDR1 and CDR2 (germline): LNHDA, SQIVND (reference sequence). V was trimmed by 7 bases and J by 5 bases, leaving 5 bases between them. The CDR3 length is 11 residues. CDR3 region: CASTRTGELFF. The CDR3 DNA reads TGTGCCAGTACCAGGACCGGGGAGCTGTTTTTT.

The sample holds a few counts of this clone. The DNA of the CDR3 is TGCGCCAGCCGGGGTGCTAGCGGGGGGATCAGGCAGTATTTT. Translating gives CASRGASGGIRQYF. This sequence joins TRBV4-3 and TRBJ2-3, with 11 bases fitting TRBD2. The germline V gene encodes CDR1 LGHNA and CDR2 YSLEER. Trimming at V came to 8 bases and at J to 11 bases, leaving 12 bases not matched to a gene. The CDR3 consists of 14 residues.

The count of this clone is one. This chain joins TRBV7-3 and TRBJ2-2; TRBD1 matches at 7 bases. The CDR3 consists of 16 residues. From germline, CDR1 is SGHTA and CDR2 FQGTGA. The V segment lost 4 bases and the J segment 0 bases; nucleotides outside the gene matches: 5. The CDR3 here is CASSSSGTANTGELFF. CDR3 DNA: TGTGCCAGCAGCTCCTCCGGGACAGCGAACACCGGGGAGCTGTTTTTT.

This rearrangement joins TRBV7-8 to TRBJ1-3; the match to TRBD1 covers 8 bases. Looked up from germline, CDR1 is SGHVS and CDR2 is FQNEAQ. The ends lost 4 bases at V and 4 bases at J; junction bases unmatched: 12. This CDR3 comprises 17 residues. CDR3 nucleotides: TGTGCCAGCAGCTCGGTCTTCGGACAGGGAACAGGAAACACCATATATTTT. Translating it yields CASSSVFGQGTGNTIYF. The full variable domain, completed using reference TRBV7-8 and TRBJ1-3, is GAGVSQSPRYKVAKRGQDVALRCDPISGHVSLFWYQQALGQGPEFLTYFQNEAQLDKSGLPSDRFFAERPEGSVSTLKIQRTQQEDSAVYLCASSSVFGQGTGNTIYFGEGSWLTVV.

This chain uses TRBV7-9 with TRBJ1-2, with a weak D call TRBD1 (6 bases). The CDR3 loop spans 13 amino acids. With 5 bases removed from V and 2 bases from J, the gap between germline ends came to 9 bases. The germline V gene encodes CDR1 SEHNR and CDR2 FQNEAQ (reference sequence). The CDR3 here is CASSQDRNYGYTF. The CDR3 DNA sequence: TGTGCCAGCAGCCAGGACAGAAACTATGGCTACACCTTC.

This rearrangement joins TRBV2 to TRBJ2-1; 15 bases fit TRBD2. The ends lost 7 bases at V and 6 bases at J; junction bases unmatched: 13. The germline V gene encodes CDR1 SNHLY and CDR2 FYNNEI. CDR3 length: 18 amino acids. The CDR3 bases are TGTGCCAGCATTTTACCGGGACTAGCGGGGGGAGTCGGCAATGAGCAGTTCTTC. It yields the protein CASILPGLAGGVGNEQFF.